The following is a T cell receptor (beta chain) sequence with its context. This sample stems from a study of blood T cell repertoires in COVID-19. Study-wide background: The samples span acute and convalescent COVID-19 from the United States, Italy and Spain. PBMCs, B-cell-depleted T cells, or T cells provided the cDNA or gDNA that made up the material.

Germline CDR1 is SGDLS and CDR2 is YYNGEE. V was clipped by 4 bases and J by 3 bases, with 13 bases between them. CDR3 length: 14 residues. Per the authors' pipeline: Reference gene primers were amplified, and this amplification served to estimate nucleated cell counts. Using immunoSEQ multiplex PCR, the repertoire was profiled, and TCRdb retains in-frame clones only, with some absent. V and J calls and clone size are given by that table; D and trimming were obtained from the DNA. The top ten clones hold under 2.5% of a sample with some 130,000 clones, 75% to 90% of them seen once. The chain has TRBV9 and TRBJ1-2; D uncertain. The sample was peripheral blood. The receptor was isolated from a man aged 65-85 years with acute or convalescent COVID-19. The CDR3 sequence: CASSPSPQDYGYTF. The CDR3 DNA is TGTGCCAGCAGCCCCTCACCCCAGGACTATGGCTACACCTTC.